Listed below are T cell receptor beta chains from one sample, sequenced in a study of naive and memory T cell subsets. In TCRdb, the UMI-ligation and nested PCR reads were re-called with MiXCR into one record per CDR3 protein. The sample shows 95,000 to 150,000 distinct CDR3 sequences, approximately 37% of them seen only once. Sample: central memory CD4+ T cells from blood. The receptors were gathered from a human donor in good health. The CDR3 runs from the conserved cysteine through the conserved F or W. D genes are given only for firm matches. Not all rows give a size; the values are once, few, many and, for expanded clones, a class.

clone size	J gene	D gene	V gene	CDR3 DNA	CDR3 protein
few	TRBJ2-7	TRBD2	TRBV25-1	TGTGCCAGCAGTGAGCTACTAGCGGGAGACGAGCAGTACTTC	CASSELLAGDEQYF
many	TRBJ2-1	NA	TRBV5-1	TGCGCCAGCATGCTTGCAGGAAGGGGGGATTACAATGAGCAGTTCTTC	CASMLAGRGDYNEQFF
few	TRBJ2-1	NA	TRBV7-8	TGTGCCGGAGACAATGAGCAGTTCTTC	CAGDNEQFF
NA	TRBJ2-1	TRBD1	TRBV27	TGTGCCAGCAGTGGCCGGACAGGGGGCCAGTTCTTC	CASSGRTGGQFF
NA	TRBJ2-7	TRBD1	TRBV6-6	TGTGCCTGCCACCTAGGGACAGGACGACGTCGGGACGGTGAGCAGTACTTC	CACHLGTGRRRDGEQYF
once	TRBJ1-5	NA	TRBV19	TGTGCCAGTAGTTCACGGACAGACGGGTATCAGCCCCAGCATTTT	CASSSRTDGYQPQHF
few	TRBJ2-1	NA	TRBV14	TGTGCCAGCAGCCTCTTGTTAAATGAGCAGTTCTTC	CASSLLLNEQFF
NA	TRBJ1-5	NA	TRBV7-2	TGTGCCAGCAGCCAGGGGTATCAGCCCCAGCATTTT	CASSQGYQPQHF
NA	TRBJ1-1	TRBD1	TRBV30	TGTGCCTGGAGTATCGGACAGGGGAGGATGACTGAAGCTTTCTTT	CAWSIGQGRMTEAFF
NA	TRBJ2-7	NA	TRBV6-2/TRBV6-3	TGTGCCAGCAGAAAGGCGAACTCGGAGGGGCAGTACTTC	CASRKANSEGQYF
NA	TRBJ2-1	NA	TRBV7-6	TGTGCCAGCAGCTCCATCGGTGGGCGACTATTGGCGGGACACAATGAGCAGTTCTTC	CASSSIGGRLLAGHNEQFF
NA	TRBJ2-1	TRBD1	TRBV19	TGTGCCAGTAGTCACCGGGACAGGTACAATGAGCAGTTCTTC	CASSHRDRYNEQFF
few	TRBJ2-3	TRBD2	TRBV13	TGTGCCAGCAGAGAACTAGCGGGAGGGCCAGGGGATACGCAGTATTTT	CASRELAGGPGDTQYF
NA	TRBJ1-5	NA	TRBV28	TGTGCCAGCAGAGGACCGGCCCAAGGGCCCCAGCATTTT	CASRGPAQGPQHF
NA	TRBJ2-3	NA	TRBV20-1	TGCAGTGCTGCCCGGGAACCGCCCGGAGATACGCAGTATTTT	CSAAREPPGDTQYF
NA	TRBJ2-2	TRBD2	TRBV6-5	TGTGCCAGCAGTTACTTCTCGCTAGCGGGAGGGGGCACCGGGGAGCTGTTTTTT	CASSYFSLAGGGTGELFF
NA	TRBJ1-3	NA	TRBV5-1	TGCGCCAGCAGCTTGGAGGGGCTGGGCTCCGGAAACACCATATATTTT	CASSLEGLGSGNTIYF
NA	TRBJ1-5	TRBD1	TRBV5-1	TGCGCCAGCAGTCTGACAGGGGATGGCAATCAGCCCCAGCATTTT	CASSLTGDGNQPQHF
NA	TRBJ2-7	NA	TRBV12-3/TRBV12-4	TGTGCCAGCAGTTTATCAACCTACGAGCAGTACTTC	CASSLSTYEQYF
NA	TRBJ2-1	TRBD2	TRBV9	TGTGCCAGCAGCCCTCACCCTAGCGGGAGTTACAATGAGCAGTTCTTC	CASSPHPSGSYNEQFF
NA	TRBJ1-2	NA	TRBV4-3	TGCGCCAGCAGCCAAGATCAAGGGGTGAACTATGGCTACACCTTC	CASSQDQGVNYGYTF
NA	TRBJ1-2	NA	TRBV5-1	TGCGCCAGCAGCTCCCGGGGGGAAGGCTACACCTTC	CASSSRGEGYTF
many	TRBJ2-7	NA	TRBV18	TGTGCCAGCTCACCACCGAATAAAGACTACGAGCAGTACTTC	CASSPPNKDYEQYF
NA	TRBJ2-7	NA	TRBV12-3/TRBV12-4	TGTGCCAGCAGTTTAGGCGCCCGCTCCCACGAGCAGTACTTC	CASSLGARSHEQYF
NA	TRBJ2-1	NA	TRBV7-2	TGTGCCAGCAGCTCAGAAACCATAGTCAATGAGCAGTTCTTC	CASSSETIVNEQFF
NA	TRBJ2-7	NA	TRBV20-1	TGCAGTGCTCGGGCGGCCCTACTTTGGCCCTACGAGCAGTACTTC	CSARAALLWPYEQYF
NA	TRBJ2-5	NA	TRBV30	TGTGCCTGGAAAGGGAACCAAGAGACCCAGTACTTC	CAWKGNQETQYF
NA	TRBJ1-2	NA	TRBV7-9	TGTGCCAGCAGCAAAGACGGCAGAACGGGCTCTGGCTACACCTTC	CASSKDGRTGSGYTF
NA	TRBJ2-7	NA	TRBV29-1	TGCAGCGTTGAAGAGCAAGGGGGAAATCACTACGAGCAGTACTTC	CSVEEQGGNHYEQYF
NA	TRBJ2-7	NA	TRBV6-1	TGTGCCAGCAGTGAAGTCAGGGGCCCCTACGAGCAGTACTTC	CASSEVRGPYEQYF
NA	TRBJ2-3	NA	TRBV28	TGTGCCAGCACCACCGGCGGAGCGACTAGCACAGATACGCAGTATTTT	CASTTGGATSTDTQYF